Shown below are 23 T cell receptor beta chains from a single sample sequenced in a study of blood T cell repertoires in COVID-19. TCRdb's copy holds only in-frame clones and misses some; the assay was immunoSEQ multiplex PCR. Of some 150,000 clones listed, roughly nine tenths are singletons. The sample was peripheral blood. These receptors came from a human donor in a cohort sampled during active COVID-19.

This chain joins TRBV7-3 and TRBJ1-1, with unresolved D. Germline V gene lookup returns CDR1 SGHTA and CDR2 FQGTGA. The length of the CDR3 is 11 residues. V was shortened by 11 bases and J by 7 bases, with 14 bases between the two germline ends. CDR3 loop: CAQPGRDEAFF. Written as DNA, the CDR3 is TGTGCCCAGCCGGGGAGGGATGAAGCTTTCTTT.

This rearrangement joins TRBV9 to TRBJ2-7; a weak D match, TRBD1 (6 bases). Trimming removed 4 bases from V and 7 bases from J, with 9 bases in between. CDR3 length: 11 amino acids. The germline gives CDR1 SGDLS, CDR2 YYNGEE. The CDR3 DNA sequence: TGTGCCAGCAGCTCAGGGACAGAGCAGTACTTC. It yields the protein CASSSGTEQYF.

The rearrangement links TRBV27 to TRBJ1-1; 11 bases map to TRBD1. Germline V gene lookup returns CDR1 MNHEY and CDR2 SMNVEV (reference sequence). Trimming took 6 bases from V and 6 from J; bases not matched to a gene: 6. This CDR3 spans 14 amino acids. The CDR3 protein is CASSFRDRGSEAFF. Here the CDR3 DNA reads TGTGCCAGCAGCTTCCGGGACAGGGGGTCTGAAGCTTTCTTT.

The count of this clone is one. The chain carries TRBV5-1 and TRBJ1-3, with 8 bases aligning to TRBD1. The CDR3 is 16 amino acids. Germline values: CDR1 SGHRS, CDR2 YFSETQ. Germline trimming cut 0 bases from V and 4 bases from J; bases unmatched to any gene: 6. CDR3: CASSLAQGAIGNTIYF. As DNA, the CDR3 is TGCGCCAGCAGCTTGGCCCAGGGGGCGATCGGAAACACCATATATTTT.

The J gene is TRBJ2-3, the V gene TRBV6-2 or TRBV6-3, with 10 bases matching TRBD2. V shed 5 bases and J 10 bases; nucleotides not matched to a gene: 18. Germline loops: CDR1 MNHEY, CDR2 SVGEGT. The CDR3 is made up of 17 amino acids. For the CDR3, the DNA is TGTGCCAGCAGTGGAGGTCCCCTGACTAGCGGGCCAGGGGCGCAGTATTTT. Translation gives CASSGGPLTSGPGAQYF.

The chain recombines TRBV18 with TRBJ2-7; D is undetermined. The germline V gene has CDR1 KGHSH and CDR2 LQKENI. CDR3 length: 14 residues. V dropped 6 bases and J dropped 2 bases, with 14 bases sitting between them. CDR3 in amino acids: CASSEGGVTYEQYF. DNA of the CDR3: TGTGCCAGCTCCGAAGGCGGAGTCACCTACGAGCAGTACTTC. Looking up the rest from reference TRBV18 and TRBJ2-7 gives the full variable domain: NAGVMQNPRHLVRRRGQEARLRCSPMKGHSHVYWYRQLPEEGLKFMVYLQKENIIDESGMPKERFSAEFPKEGPSILRIQQVVRGDSAAYFCASSEGGVTYEQYFGPGTRLTVT.

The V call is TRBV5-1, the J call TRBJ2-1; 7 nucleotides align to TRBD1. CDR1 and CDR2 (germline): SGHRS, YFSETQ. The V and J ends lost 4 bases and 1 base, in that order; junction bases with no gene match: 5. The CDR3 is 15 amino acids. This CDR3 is CASSPDRVSYNEQFF. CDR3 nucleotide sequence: TGCGCCAGCAGCCCCGACAGGGTATCCTACAATGAGCAGTTCTTC.

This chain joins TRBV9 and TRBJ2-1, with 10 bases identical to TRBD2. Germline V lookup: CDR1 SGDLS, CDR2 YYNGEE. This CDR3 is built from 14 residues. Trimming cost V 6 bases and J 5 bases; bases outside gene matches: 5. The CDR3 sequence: CASKSGGADNEQFF. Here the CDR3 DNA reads TGTGCCAGCAAGAGCGGGGGGGCAGACAATGAGCAGTTCTTC.

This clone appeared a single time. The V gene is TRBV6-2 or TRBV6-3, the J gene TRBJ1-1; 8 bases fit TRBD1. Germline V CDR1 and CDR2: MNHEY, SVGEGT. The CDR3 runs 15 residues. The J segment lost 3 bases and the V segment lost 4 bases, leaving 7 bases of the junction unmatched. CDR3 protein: CASSFLNRGYTEAFF. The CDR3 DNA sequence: TGTGCCAGCAGTTTCCTTAACAGGGGGTACACTGAAGCTTTCTTT.

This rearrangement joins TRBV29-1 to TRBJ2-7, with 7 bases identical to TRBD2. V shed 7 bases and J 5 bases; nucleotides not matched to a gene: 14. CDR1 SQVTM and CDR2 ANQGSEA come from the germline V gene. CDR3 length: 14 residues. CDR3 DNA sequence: TGCAGCGCCCTTAAGGGAGGGTACATCCACGAGCAGTACTTC. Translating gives CSALKGGYIHEQYF.

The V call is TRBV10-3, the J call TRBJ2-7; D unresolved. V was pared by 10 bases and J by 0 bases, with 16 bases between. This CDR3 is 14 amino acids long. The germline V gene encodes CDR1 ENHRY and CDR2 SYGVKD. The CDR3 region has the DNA TGTGCCACGCATCTGACACCGAGCTCCTACGAGCAGTACTTC. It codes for CATHLTPSSYEQYF.

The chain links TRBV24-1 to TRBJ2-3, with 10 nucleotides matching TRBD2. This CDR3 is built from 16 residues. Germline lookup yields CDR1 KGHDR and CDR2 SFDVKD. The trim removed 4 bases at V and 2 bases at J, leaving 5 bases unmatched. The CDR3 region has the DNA TGTGCCACCAGTGACAGGACTAGCGGAAACACAGATACGCAGTATTTT. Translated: CATSDRTSGNTDTQYF.

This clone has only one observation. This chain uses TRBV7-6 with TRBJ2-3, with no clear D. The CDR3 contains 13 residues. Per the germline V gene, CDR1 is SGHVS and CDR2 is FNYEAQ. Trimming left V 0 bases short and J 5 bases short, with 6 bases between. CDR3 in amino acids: CASSLAPGDTQYF. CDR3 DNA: TGTGCCAGCAGCTTAGCGCCAGGAGATACGCAGTATTTT.

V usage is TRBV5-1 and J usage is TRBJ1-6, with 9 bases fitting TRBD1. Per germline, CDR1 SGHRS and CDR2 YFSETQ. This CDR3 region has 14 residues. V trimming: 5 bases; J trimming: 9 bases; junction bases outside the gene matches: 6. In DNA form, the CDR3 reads TGCGCCAGCAGTCCCGGGACAGGGACTTCACCCCTCCACTTT. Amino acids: CASSPGTGTSPLHF.

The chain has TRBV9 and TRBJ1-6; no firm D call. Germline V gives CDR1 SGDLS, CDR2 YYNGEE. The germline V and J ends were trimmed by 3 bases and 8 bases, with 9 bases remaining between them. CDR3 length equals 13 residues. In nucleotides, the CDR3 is TGTGCCAGCAGCGGGGGAGGGTATTCACCCCTCCACTTT. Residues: CASSGGGYSPLHF. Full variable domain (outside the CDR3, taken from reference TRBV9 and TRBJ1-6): DSGVTQTPKHLITATGQRVTLRCSPRSGDLSVYWYQQSLDQGLQFLIQYYNGEERAKGNILERFSAQQFPDLHSELNLSSLELGDSALYFCASSGGGYSPLHFGNGTRLTVT.

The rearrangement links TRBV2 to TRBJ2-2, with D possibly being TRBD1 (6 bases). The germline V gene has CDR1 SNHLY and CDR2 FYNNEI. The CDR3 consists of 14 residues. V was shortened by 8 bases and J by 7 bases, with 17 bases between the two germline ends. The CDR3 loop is CASVPTQGIGELFF. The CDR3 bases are TGTGCCAGCGTTCCCACACAGGGAATCGGGGAGCTGTTTTTT.

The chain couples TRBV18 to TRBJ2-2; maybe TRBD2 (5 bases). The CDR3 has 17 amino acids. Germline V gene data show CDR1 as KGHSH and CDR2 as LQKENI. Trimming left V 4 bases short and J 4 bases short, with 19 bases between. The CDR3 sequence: CASSLWTLEGGTGELFF. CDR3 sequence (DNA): TGTGCCAGCTCACTCTGGACCCTCGAGGGTGGCACCGGGGAGCTGTTTTTT.

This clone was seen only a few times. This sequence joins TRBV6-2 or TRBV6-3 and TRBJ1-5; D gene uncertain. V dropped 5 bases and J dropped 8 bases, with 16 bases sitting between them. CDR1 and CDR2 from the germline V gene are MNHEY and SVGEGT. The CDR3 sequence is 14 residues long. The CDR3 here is CASSRLIGLEPQHF. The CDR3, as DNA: TGTGCCAGCAGTCGGCTTATCGGACTCGAGCCCCAGCATTTT.

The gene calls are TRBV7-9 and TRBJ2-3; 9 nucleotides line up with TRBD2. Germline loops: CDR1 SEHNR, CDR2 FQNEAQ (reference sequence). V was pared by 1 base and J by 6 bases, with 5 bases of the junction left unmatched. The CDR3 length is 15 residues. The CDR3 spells CASSLDAGGSDTQYF. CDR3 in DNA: TGTGCCAGCAGCTTAGATGCGGGGGGGTCGGATACGCAGTATTTT.

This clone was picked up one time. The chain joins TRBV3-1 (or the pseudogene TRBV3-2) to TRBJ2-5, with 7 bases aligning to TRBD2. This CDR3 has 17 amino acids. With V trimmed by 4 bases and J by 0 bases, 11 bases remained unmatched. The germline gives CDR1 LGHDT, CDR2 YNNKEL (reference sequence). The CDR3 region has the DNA TGTGCCAGCAGCCCCCATCGGGCTAGCGGCTACCAAGAGACCCAGTACTTC. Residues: CASSPHRASGYQETQYF.

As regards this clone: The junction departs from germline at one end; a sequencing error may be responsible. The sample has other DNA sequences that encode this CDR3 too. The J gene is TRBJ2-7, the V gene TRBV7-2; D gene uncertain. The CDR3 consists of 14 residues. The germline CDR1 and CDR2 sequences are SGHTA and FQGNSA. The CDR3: CASSLVRSSYEQYF. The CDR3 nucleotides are TGTGCCAGCAGTTTAGTAAGGAGCTCCTACGAGCAGTACTTC.

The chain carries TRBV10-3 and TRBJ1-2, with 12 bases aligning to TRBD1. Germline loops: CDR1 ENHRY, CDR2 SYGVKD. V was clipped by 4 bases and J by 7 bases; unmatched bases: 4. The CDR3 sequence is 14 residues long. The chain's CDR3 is CAISGDRGLGGYTF. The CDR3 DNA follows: TGTGCCATCAGTGGGGACAGGGGGCTTGGTGGCTACACCTTC.

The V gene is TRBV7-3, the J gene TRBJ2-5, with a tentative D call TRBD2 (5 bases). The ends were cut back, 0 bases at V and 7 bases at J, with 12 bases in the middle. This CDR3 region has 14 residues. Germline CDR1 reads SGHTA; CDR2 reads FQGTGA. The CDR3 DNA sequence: TGTGCCAGCAGCTTAACGGAAGGGCTAGCGACCCAGTACTTC. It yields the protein CASSLTEGLATQYF.